This TCR beta chain was retrieved from a study of T-cell reconstitution after alpha-beta-depleted transplantation in children listed by TCRdb under 2016. Regarding the research as a whole: The study quantitatively tracked T-cell immune reconstitution after TCRalphabeta/CD19-depleted allogeneic hematopoietic cell transplantation in children using TCR repertoire profiling. Results and caveats for the whole study, not just this receptor: In some patients, high TCRbeta diversity at day 60 was attributed to recipient T cells and intrathymic progenitors that had survived conditioning. Hyperexpanded clone frequencies declined over subsequent months; after one year, T-cell counts and TCRbeta diversity were mostly attributed to newly produced T cells. Apparently early alphabetaT-cell count recovery about two months after transplant reportedly relied on only several hundred rapidly expanded clones derived from non-depleted graft cells.

This clonotype occurred a few times. What antigen it recognizes has not been identified. Nothing much larger sits one base from this clone, and base qualities are not available. This sample's treatment or condition label indicates: allogeneic hematopoietic cell transplantation with graft depleted of TCRalphabeta T cells and CD19 B cells. The transplant recipients were children given TCRalphabeta/CD19-depleted allogeneic hematopoietic cell grafts. Reading the germline V gene gives CDR1 SGDLS and CDR2 YYNGEE. The CDR3 sequence holds 11 residues, the cysteine and phenylalanine included. Just the 33-base CDR3 DNA is kept, in frame starting at base 1. A distance of 9 bases separates the germline ends of V and J, which lose 4 bases and 10 bases respectively. The protocol used for the library was PCR. The instrument given in TCRdb is Illumina HiSeq 2500. Molecular barcoding was employed in the preparation of TCR libraries, with unique molecular identifiers being used to normalize TCRbeta repertoire quantification. In-frame beta chains were kept once TCRdb had trimmed the public reads at Q25 with fastp and called clones with MiXCR. Merged by CDR3 protein, the rows form single entries marked with the most common genes and DNA. The sample data list around 60,000 distinct CDR3 sequences, and 40% to 55% of these were observed just once. The ten largest clonotypes hold roughly 98% of the sample.

This TCR came from a male patient under 18 who had a stem cell transplant for acute lymphoblastic leukemia, so the T cells may come from the graft donor. The sequence is built from TRBV9 and TRBJ2-1; the D gene could be TRBD1 or TRBD2, each one agreeing over 5 bases. This specimen consisted of PBMCs, mostly from graft donor cells, obtained 360 days after TCRalphabeta/CD19-depleted stem cell transplant. The nucleotides read TGTGCCAGCAGCTCGGGGCGGGAGCAGTTCTTC. Its product reads: CASSSGREQFF.